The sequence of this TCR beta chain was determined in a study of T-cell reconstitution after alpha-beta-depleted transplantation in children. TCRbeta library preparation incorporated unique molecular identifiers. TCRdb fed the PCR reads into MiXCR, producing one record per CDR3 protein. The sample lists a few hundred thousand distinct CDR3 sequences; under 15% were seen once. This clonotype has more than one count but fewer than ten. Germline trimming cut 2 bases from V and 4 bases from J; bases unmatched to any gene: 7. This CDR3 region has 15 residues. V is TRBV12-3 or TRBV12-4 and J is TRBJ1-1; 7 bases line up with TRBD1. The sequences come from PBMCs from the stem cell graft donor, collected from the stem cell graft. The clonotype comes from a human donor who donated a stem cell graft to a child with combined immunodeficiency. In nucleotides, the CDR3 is TGTGCCAGCAGTTTAATACAGGGGCGCGGCACTGAAGCTTTCTTT. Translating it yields CASSLIQGRGTEAFF.